The clone carrying this TCR beta chain was counted many times. Per the germline V gene, CDR1 is LNHDA and CDR2 is SQIVND (reference sequence). The CDR3 spans 13 residues. V dropped 5 bases and J dropped 3 bases, with 11 bases sitting between them. This entry is derived from a study of T cells after yellow fever vaccination. Study findings and constraints: Clonotypes appearing in both CD4 and CD8 compartments existed, and their share was small. Repertoires obtained by FACS sorting could include abundant clonotypes that entered as contaminants from the bulk population.

Using its own MiXCR run on the 5' RACE reads, TCRdb lists one record per CDR3 protein. The sample lists about 45,000 distinct CDR3 sequences, roughly 7.1% occurring once. The source was CD8+ T cells not binding an NS4B(214-222) dextramer, sorted from PBMCs, collected 45 days after the yellow fever booster vaccination. The receptor's source is a man aged 25 to 45 who received the YFV17D yellow fever vaccine. The V gene is TRBV19, the J gene TRBJ2-7; either TRBD1 or TRBD2 may supply D (6 bases each). Written as DNA, the CDR3 is TGTGCCAGTAGTGCGGGACAATTCTACGAGCAGTACTTC. It is translated as CASSAGQFYEQYF.